This TCR beta chain was identified in a study of T cells after yellow fever vaccination. Study as a whole: Those fractions that held only low numbers of cells were prepared using the SMART-Seq v4 Ultra Low Input RNA kit.

In this sample, this clonotype turned up a few times. The CDR3 totals 15 residues. Germline V CDR1 and CDR2: MGHRA, YSYEKL. Trimming shortened V by 6 bases and J by 0 bases, and 15 bases separated the two germline ends. TCRdb processed the 5' RACE reads anew with MiXCR; each CDR3 protein has one entry. The sample includes 350,000 to 550,000 distinct CDR3 sequences, about 17% of them seen just once. This specimen was PBMCs, taken before the yellow fever booster vaccination. The chain employs TRBV4-1 and TRBJ2-7; no reliable D call. The clonotype comes from a man between 18 and 29 years old who received the YFV17D yellow fever vaccine. The CDR3 spells CASSPGGWSSYEQYF. In nucleotides, the CDR3 is TGCGCCAGCAGTCCCGGTGGCTGGAGCTCCTACGAGCAGTACTTC.